This record covers a single TCR beta chain. The antigen remains undetermined. Germline V lookup: CDR1 SGHDT, CDR2 YYEEEE. The CDR3 is made up of 13 amino acids. Trimming took 4 bases from V and 3 from J, leaving 11 bases between them. Clones were sequenced by immunoSEQ multiplex PCR, and TCRdb holds only the in-frame ones, with some missing. This sample has over 25,000 clones, with around three quarters found just once. The source of the sample is a study of CD4 T cells in relation to SARS-CoV-2 and coronaviruses. CD4+ T cells from unexposed donors were obtained before the COVID-19 pandemic (2011-2018). CD4+ T cells were isolated from the cells after 10 days of culture. Testing used SARS-CoV-2 S/N and four cold-coronavirus spikes on unexposed-donor CD4+ T cells, cells permitting. Each well had about 2.1 million PBMCs in around 4.5% human AB serum with IL-2.

The sample taken for sequencing was CD4+ T cells from PBMCs, cultured in vitro. This clonotype originated in a human donor in good health. The genes are TRBV5-6 and TRBJ2-7, with D maybe TRBD1 (6 bases). CDR3 sequence: CASSAQGSYEQYF. The CDR3 region has the DNA TGTGCCAGCAGCGCCCAGGGGAGCTACGAGCAGTACTTC.